This T cell receptor beta chain stems from a study of OX40 agonist ivuxolimab in advanced cancers. Study-wide background: Patients were around 83% male with ages roughly 20 to 90, mean about 60. One hepatocellular carcinoma and a couple of cutaneous melanoma patients partially responded.

The V gene's germline CDR1 is MNHEY and CDR2 SMNVEV (reference sequence). This CDR3 comprises 10 residues. Trimming took 11 bases from V and 8 from J, leaving 12 bases between them. This table comes from immunoSEQ multiplex PCR, and its TCRdb copy is limited to in-frame clones, with some not included. The table has 40,000 or so clones, roughly 92% seen once. The clonotype originates from an adult with an advanced solid tumor such as melanoma, head and neck, liver or kidney cancer. The chain links TRBV27 to TRBJ1-1, with TRBD1 as a possible D gene (6 bases). This specimen consisted of CD4+ or CD8+ T cells sorted from blood, obtained in a trial of the OX40 agonist ivuxolimab. In nucleotides, the CDR3 is TGTGCCTCTAGGGGGGCGGAAGCTTTCTTT. Translating it yields CASRGAEAFF.